Only a few counts were recorded for the clone carrying this TCR beta chain. This entry belongs to a study of shared clonotypes between healthy human individuals. Germline V gives CDR1 SGHTS, CDR2 YDEGEE. There are 15 residues in the CDR3. V was cut by 0 bases and J by 4 bases, with 10 bases left in between. Investigators divided CD4+ cells into CD45RA+ naive and CD45RA-negative memory subsets. Only in-frame clones appear in the TCRdb table, and some are missing; sequencing was by immunoSEQ multiplex PCR. The sample has just over 2,000,000 clones; approximately 95% are singletons. The chain recombines TRBV5-8 with TRBJ1-4; maybe TRBD1 (5 bases). Sequenced: naive CD4+ T cells sorted from blood. Subset defined: CD45RA+ positively selected. The receptor was isolated from a man aged 18 to 29 in good health. CDR3 DNA: TGTGCCAGCAGCTTGGGGAGCAGGGATAATGAAAAACTGTTTTTT. Translating gives CASSLGSRDNEKLFF.